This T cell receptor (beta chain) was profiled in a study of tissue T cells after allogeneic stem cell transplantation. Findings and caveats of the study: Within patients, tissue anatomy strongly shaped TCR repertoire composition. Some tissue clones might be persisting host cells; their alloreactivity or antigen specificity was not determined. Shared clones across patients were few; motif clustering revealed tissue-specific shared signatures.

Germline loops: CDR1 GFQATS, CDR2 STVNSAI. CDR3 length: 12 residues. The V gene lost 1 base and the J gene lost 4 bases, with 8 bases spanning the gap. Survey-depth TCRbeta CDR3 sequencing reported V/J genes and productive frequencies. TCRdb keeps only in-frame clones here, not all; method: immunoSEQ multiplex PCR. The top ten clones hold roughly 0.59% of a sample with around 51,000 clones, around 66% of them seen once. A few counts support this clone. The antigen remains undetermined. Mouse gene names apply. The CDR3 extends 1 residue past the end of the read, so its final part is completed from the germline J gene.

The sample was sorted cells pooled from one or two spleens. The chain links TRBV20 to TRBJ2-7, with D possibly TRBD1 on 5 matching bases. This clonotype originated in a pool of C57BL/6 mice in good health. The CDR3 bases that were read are TGTGGTGCTAGGGGACAGCAGTATGAACAGTAC. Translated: CGARGQQYEQY. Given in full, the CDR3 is CGARGQQYEQYF.